Presented here are 10 T cell receptor beta chains from one specimen sequenced in a study of technical replicates of blood from a handful of donors (dated by TCRdb to about 2017). Library method: the immunoSEQ multiplex PCR assay. Not all clones reach the TCRdb copy of this immuneACCESS table, which keeps in-frame sequences only. Checked studies attribute under half of the gap to unresolved V genes and leave the rest unexplained. This sample comprises roughly 93,000 clones, 95% of them detected only once. The biggest ten clones account for roughly 0.28% of the sample. Sequencing was carried out using T cells isolated from PBMCs. The receptor set was obtained from a human donor in good health.

The rearrangement uses TRBV7-8 and TRBJ1-1; maybe TRBD1 (6 bases). This CDR3 spans 14 amino acids. Per germline, CDR1 SGHVS and CDR2 FQNEAQ. Trimming shortened V by 2 bases and J by 1 base, and 8 bases separated the two germline ends. The CDR3 is CASSLPQGNTEAFF. DNA for the CDR3: TGTGCCAGCAGCTTACCACAGGGGAACACTGAAGCTTTCTTT.

V usage is TRBV5-4 and J usage is TRBJ1-2; 7 positions agree with TRBD1. Germline V gene lookup returns CDR1 SGHNT and CDR2 YYREEE (reference sequence). V dropped 3 bases and J dropped 0; count of bases not matched to a gene: 2. The CDR3 is 14 residues long. This CDR3 reads CASSSGTANYGYTF. CDR3 DNA: TGTGCCAGCAGCTCCGGGACAGCTAACTATGGCTACACCTTC. The entire variable domain, with the rest obtained from reference TRBV5-4 and TRBJ1-2, is as follows: ETGVTQSPTHLIKTRGQQVTLRCSSQSGHNTVSWYQQALGQGPQFIFQYYREEENGRGNFPPRFSGLQFPNYSSELNVNALELDDSALYLCASSSGTANYGYTFGSGTRLTVV.

V gene TRBV15 combines with J gene TRBJ1-5, with a possible D match to TRBD1 (5 bases). Germline V gene lookup returns CDR1 LNHNV and CDR2 YYDKDF (reference sequence). V lost 1 base and J 7 bases, leaving 11 bases between the germline ends. The CDR3 runs 14 residues. CDR3 region: CATSRVGDSQPQHF. CDR3 in DNA: TGTGCCACCAGCAGAGTAGGAGACAGCCAGCCCCAGCATTTT.

The rearrangement uses TRBV6-1 and TRBJ2-7, with 7 bases aligning to TRBD1. The CDR3 runs 17 residues. After removal of 2 bases from V and 2 bases from J, the junction contained 12 bases not matched to a gene. Germline V gene lookup returns CDR1 MNHNS and CDR2 SASEGT. The CDR3 DNA reads as TGTGCCAGCAGTGAATTGTGGGGACAGTCCTTCGCCTACGAGCAGTACTTC. It codes for CASSELWGQSFAYEQYF.

This chain connects TRBV11-2 to TRBJ2-7; 9 bases fit TRBD1. The J segment lost 3 bases and the V segment lost 6 bases, leaving 9 bases of the junction unmatched. Germline CDR1 and CDR2: SGHAT and FQNNGV. CDR3 length equals 15 residues. Here the CDR3 DNA reads TGTGCCAGCAGGAGGCCGGGACAGGGAGGCTACGAGCAGTACTTC. This gives the protein CASRRPGQGGYEQYF.

V gene TRBV19 combines with J gene TRBJ2-7, with a tentative D call TRBD1 (5 bases). Trimming took off 3 bases at V and 5 bases at J, with 14 bases between the two ends. CDR1 and CDR2 from the germline V gene are LNHDA and SQIVND (reference sequence). The CDR3 runs 14 residues. CDR3 sequence (DNA): TGTGCCAGTAGTATGTCAGGGAAGACGAACGAGCAGTACTTC. Amino acid sequence: CASSMSGKTNEQYF.

The rearrangement joins TRBV2 to TRBJ2-7, with 8 bases aligning to TRBD1. The germline V gene has CDR1 SNHLY and CDR2 FYNNEI. The CDR3 contains 17 residues. Trimming took 3 bases from V and 2 from J; bases not matched to a gene: 12. This chain's CDR3 is CASSDWWSRGLPYEQYF. For the CDR3, the DNA is TGTGCCAGCAGTGATTGGTGGAGCAGGGGGCTTCCCTACGAGCAGTACTTC.

This chain links TRBV19 with TRBJ2-1; 10 bases line up with TRBD2. The trim removed 9 bases at V and 7 bases at J, leaving 3 bases unmatched. CDR1 and CDR2 (germline): LNHDA, SQIVND (reference sequence). This CDR3 has 12 amino acids. In DNA, the CDR3 is TGTGCCAGCCTAGCGGGGGTTAATGAGCAGTTCTTC. Translation gives CASLAGVNEQFF. The complete variable domain, with remaining parts taken from reference TRBV19 and TRBJ2-1, reads DGGITQSPKYLFRKEGQNVTLSCEQNLNHDAMYWYRQDPGQGLRLIYYSQIVNDFQKGDIAEGYSVSREKKESFPLTVTSAQKNPTAFYLCASLAGVNEQFFGPGTRLTVL.

V and J are TRBV28 and TRBJ2-7; 16 bases map to TRBD2. The CDR3 totals 20 residues. The J segment lost 3 bases and the V segment lost 6 bases, leaving 17 bases of the junction unmatched. From germline, CDR1 is MDHEN and CDR2 SYDVKM. CDR3 sequence reads: CASSQVGLAGGPRFNYEQYF. The CDR3 bases are TGTGCCAGCAGCCAAGTGGGACTAGCGGGAGGGCCCCGGTTTAACTACGAGCAGTACTTC.

V usage is TRBV2 and J usage is TRBJ2-7, with 7 bases lining up with TRBD2. V shed 7 bases and J 2 bases; nucleotides not matched to a gene: 8. The CDR3 extends over 14 amino acids. Per the germline V gene, CDR1 is SNHLY and CDR2 is FYNNEI. Here the CDR3 reads CASKPSGKAYEQYF. The CDR3 coding sequence is TGTGCCAGCAAGCCCAGCGGGAAAGCCTACGAGCAGTACTTC.